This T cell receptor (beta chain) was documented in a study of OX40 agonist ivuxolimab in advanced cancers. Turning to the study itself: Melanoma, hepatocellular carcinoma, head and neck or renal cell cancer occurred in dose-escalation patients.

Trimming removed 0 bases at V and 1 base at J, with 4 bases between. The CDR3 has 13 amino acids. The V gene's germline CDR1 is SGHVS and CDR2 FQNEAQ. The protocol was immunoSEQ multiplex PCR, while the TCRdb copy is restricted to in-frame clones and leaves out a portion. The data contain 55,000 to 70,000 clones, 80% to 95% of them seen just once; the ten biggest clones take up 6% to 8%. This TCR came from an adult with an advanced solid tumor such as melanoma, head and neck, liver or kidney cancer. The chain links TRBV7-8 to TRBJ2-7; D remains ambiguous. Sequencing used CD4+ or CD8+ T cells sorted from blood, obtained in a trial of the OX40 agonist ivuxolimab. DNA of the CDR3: TGTGCCAGCAGCTTAGCAGGGTCCTACGAGCAGTACTTC. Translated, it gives CASSLAGSYEQYF.